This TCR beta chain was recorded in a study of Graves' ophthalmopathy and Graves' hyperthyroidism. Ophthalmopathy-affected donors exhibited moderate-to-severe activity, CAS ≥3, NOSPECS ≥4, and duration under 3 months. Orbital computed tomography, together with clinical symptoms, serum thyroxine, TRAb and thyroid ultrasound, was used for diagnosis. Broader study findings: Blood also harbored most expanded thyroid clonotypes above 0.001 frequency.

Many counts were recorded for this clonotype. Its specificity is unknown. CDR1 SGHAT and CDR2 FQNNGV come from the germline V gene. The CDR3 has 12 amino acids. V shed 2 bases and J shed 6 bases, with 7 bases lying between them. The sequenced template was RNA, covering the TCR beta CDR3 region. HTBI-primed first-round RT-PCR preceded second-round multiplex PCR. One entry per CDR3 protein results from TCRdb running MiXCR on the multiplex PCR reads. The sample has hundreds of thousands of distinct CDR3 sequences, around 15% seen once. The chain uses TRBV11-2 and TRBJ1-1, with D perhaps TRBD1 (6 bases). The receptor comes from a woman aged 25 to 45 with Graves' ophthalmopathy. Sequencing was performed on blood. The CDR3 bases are TGTGCCAGCAGCTTACGGACAGCTGAAGCTTTCTTT. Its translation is CASSLRTAEAFF. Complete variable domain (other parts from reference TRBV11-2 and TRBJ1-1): EAGVAQSPRYKIIEKRQSVAFWCNPISGHATLYWYQQILGQGPKLLIQFQNNGVVDDSQLPKDRFSAERLKGVDSTLKIQPAKLEDSAVYLCASSLRTAEAFFGQGTRLTVV.